The 10 T cell receptor beta chains given below trace back to one sample, sequenced in a study of T cells in Graves' hyperthyroidism and ophthalmopathy. The source material, RNA transcripts, was used to amplify TCR beta CDR3 regions. The TCR CDR3 first-round RT-PCR relied on the HTBI primer set. MiXCR was run by TCRdb on the multiplex PCR reads, yielding one entry per CDR3 protein. The table includes fewer than 650,000 distinct CDR3 sequences, 14% detected once. Sequenced sample: blood. All receptors come from a woman in her twenties or thirties with Graves' hyperthyroidism that later progressed to Graves' ophthalmopathy.

This clonotype was counted at least ten times. The chain is built from TRBV11-2 and TRBJ2-3, with 8 bases matching TRBD1. The V and J ends lost 6 bases and 1 base, in that order; junction bases with no gene match: 0. Germline assignment: CDR1 SGHAT and CDR2 FQNNGV. The CDR3 runs 13 residues. The CDR3 region has the DNA TGTGCCAGCAGGGACAGGGGCACAGATACGCAGTATTTT. Its translation: CASRDRGTDTQYF.

There are a few counts of this clonotype. V usage is TRBV19 and J usage is TRBJ1-5, with 7 positions matching TRBD1. With V trimmed by 5 bases and J by 5 bases, 9 bases remained unmatched. The CDR3 length is 15 residues. Germline-derived CDR1 and CDR2 are LNHDA and SQIVND (reference sequence). The CDR3 region has the DNA TGTGCCAGTAGTCAGCAGGAAGGGGGCTATCAGCCCCAGCATTTT. This codes for CASSQQEGGYQPQHF.

Many counts were recorded for this clonotype. The chain carries TRBV24-1 and TRBJ2-1; tentatively, D is TRBD2 (6 bases). This CDR3 is built from 14 residues. Germline V CDR1 and CDR2: KGHDR, SFDVKD. Deletions cut 6 bases from V and 5 bases from J, with 13 bases between. CDR3 region: CATSLGEENNEQFF. The CDR3 region has the DNA TGTGCCACCAGTCTGGGGGAGGAAAACAATGAGCAGTTCTTC.

There are many counts of this clonotype. The gene calls are TRBV28 and TRBJ1-1; D is undetermined. Trimming pared 6 bases from V and 0 bases from J, leaving 8 bases between. CDR1 MDHEN and CDR2 SYDVKM come from the germline V gene. This CDR3 is built from 13 residues. The chain's CDR3 is CASSLTLNTEAFF. The CDR3 DNA follows: TGTGCCAGCAGCTTAACATTGAACACTGAAGCTTTCTTT. The entire variable domain, with the rest obtained from reference TRBV28 and TRBJ1-1, is as follows: DVKVTQSSRYLVKRTGEKVFLECVQDMDHENMFWYRQDPGLGLRLIYFSYDVKMKEKGDIPEGYSVSREKKERFSLILESASTNQTSMYLCASSLTLNTEAFFGQGTRLTVV.

This clonotype was observed many times. The chain has TRBV3-1 and TRBJ1-1, with D unresolved. Germline CDR1 and CDR2: LGHDT and YNNKEL (reference sequence). This CDR3 spans 13 amino acids. V gave up 1 base and J gave up 3 bases, with 6 bases separating them. DNA for the CDR3: TGTGCCAGCAGCCAAGGGCAGTACACTGAAGCTTTCTTT. Protein product: CASSQGQYTEAFF.

This clonotype was recorded at least ten times. The V and J genes are TRBV28 and TRBJ2-7, with D tentatively TRBD1 (7 bases). Germline V CDR1 and CDR2: MDHEN, SYDVKM. V was clipped by 8 bases and J by 4 bases, with 12 bases between them. The CDR3 runs 12 residues. This CDR3 is CASARGDYEQYF. In nucleotides, the CDR3 is TGTGCCAGCGCCAGGGGGGATTACGAGCAGTACTTC. The full variable domain, completed using reference TRBV28 and TRBJ2-7, is DVKVTQSSRYLVKRTGEKVFLECVQDMDHENMFWYRQDPGLGLRLIYFSYDVKMKEKGDIPEGYSVSREKKERFSLILESASTNQTSMYLCASARGDYEQYFGPGTRLTVT.

This clonotype appeared many times. The chain links TRBV11-2 to TRBJ1-3; D uncertain. Trimming pared 1 base from V and 4 bases from J, leaving 8 bases between. The length of the CDR3 is 14 residues. Germline CDR1 SGHAT, CDR2 FQNNGV. The CDR3 sequence: CASSLGELGNTIYF. The CDR3 DNA sequence: TGTGCCAGCAGCTTAGGGGAACTCGGAAACACCATATATTTT. Supplemented by reference TRBV11-2 and TRBJ1-3, the full variable domain reads EAGVAQSPRYKIIEKRQSVAFWCNPISGHATLYWYQQILGQGPKLLIQFQNNGVVDDSQLPKDRFSAERLKGVDSTLKIQPAKLEDSAVYLCASSLGELGNTIYFGEGSWLTVV.

This clonotype appeared many times. The chain has TRBV2 and TRBJ2-7; D uncertain. Trimming removed 3 bases from V and 0 bases from J, with 9 bases in between. The CDR3 totals 14 residues. The germline V gene encodes CDR1 SNHLY and CDR2 FYNNEI. CDR3 DNA sequence: TGTGCCAGCAGTGAGGCCTGGGGCTCCTACGAGCAGTACTTC. Its translation is CASSEAWGSYEQYF.

This clonotype was found many times. The chain joins TRBV7-2 to TRBJ2-5, with 12 positions matching TRBD2. Germline lookup yields CDR1 SGHTA and CDR2 FQGNSA. V lost 4 bases to trimming and J lost 3 bases; unmatched junction nucleotides: 6. This CDR3 comprises 16 residues. The chain's CDR3 is CASSSRTSGTKETQYF. The CDR3 DNA reads TGTGCCAGCAGCTCTCGGACTAGCGGGACCAAAGAGACCCAGTACTTC. Full variable domain (outside the CDR3, taken from reference TRBV7-2 and TRBJ2-5): GAGVSQSPSNKVTEKGKDVELRCDPISGHTALYWYRQSLGQGLEFLIYFQGNSAPDKSGLPSDRFSAERTGGSVSTLTIQRTQQEDSAVYLCASSSRTSGTKETQYFGPGTRLLVL.

This clonotype was counted many times. The chain joins TRBV9 to TRBJ1-4; 10 bases are shared with TRBD1. CDR3 length: 17 residues. V dropped 3 bases and J dropped 2; count of bases not matched to a gene: 7. Looked up from germline, CDR1 is SGDLS and CDR2 is YYNGEE. In DNA form, the CDR3 reads TGTGCCAGCAGCGCCTTGGACAGGGGGTCCACTAATGAAAAACTGTTTTTT. It yields the protein CASSALDRGSTNEKLFF.